The TCR beta chain described here comes from a study of persistence of HIV-infected CD4 T cells. Study-wide context: The sample holds CD4+ T cells responsive to CMV or HIV-1 Gag. Study conclusions and caveats: Within sorted populations, more oligoclonal TCRs accompanied more oligoclonal proviruses. TCRbeta richness was lower in CMV- and Gag-responding cells than in anti-CD3/anti-CD28-responding cells.

V trimming: 4 bases; J trimming: 5 bases; junction bases outside the gene matches: 10. Germline lookup yields CDR1 SGDLS and CDR2 YYNGEE. The CDR3 runs to 16 residues. On this clone: The antigen is not known.

The libraries were made with immunoSEQ version 4 in survey mode. This table comes from immunoSEQ multiplex PCR, and its TCRdb copy is limited to in-frame clones, with some not included. The table records about 28,000 clones, about four fifths of them present only once. Cells were stimulated with CMV-infected fibroblast lysates at approximately 10 ug/mL. CD40L/CD69 double-negative CD45RO-high memory CD4+ T cells were collected. Stimulated PBMCs had first been depleted of CD8+ T cells. The V call is TRBV9, the J call TRBJ2-7, with 12 bases that match TRBD2. This receptor was identified in an adult man with HIV who was CMV-seropositive. The sequenced sample was CD4+ T cells sorted from PBMCs after roughly 17-hour stimulation, obtained from a patient who received antiretroviral therapy. Here the CDR3 reads CASSYDLAGGPDEQYF. CDR3 nucleotides: TGTGCCAGCAGCTACGATCTAGCGGGGGGGCCTGACGAGCAGTACTTC.